This T cell receptor beta chain was sequenced for a study of T cells after yellow fever vaccination. Overall study findings and caveats: Clones that expanded after primary vaccination mostly reappeared after the booster (just over 95% CD4, around 87% CD8).

This clonotype was observed once. What it binds is not known. A much larger clone differs by one base, so this may be a read error. TCRdb used MiXCR to reprocess the 5' RACE reads, holding one entry per CDR3 protein. Counted here are 400,000 or so distinct CDR3 sequences, roughly 12% occurring once; the ten biggest clones make up roughly 18%. This TCR was sampled from a man between 18 and 29 years old who received the YFV17D yellow fever vaccine. This material consisted of PBMCs, taken on the day of the first yellow fever vaccination.

The DNA for the CDR3 is TGTGCCTCCAGCAGAGCCTCAACAGTAAAAGAGACCCAGTACTTC. Translated, it gives CASSRASTVKETQYF. The chain combines TRBV15 with TRBJ2-5; D is uncertain. The CDR3 spans 15 residues. The germline CDR1 and CDR2 sequences are LNHNV and YYDKDF (reference sequence).